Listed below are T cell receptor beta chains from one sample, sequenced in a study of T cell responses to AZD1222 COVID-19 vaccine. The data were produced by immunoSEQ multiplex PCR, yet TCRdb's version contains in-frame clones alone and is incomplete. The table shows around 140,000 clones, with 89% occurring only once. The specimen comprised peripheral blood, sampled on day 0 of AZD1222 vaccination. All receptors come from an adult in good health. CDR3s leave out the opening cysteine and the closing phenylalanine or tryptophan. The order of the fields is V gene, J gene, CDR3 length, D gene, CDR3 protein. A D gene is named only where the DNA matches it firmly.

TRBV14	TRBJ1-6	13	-	ASSQGVLKNSPLH
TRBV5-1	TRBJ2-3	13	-	ASSPPRAGTDTQY
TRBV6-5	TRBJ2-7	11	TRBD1	ASSPTGLYEQY
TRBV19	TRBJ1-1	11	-	ASSIGPNTEAF
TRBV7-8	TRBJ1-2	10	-	ASSPSNYGYT
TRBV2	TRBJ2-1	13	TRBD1	ASKYGQGVLNEQF
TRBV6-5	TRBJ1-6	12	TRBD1	ASKIGQGSSPLH
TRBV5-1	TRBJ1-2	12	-	ASSFSEFYYGYT
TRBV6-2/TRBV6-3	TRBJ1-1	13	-	ASSLYSLEYTEAF
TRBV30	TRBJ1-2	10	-	AWSERPSGYT
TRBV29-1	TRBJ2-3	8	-	SVDTDTQY
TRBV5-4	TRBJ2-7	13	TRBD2	ASSATRGGTYEQY
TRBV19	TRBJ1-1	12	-	ASSRQGRDTEAF
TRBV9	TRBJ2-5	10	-	ASGGVKETQY
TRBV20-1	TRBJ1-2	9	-	SARGGSGYT
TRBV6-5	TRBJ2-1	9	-	ASSSLNEQF
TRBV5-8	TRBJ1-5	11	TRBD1	ASSRQGNQPQH
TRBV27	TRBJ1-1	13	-	ASSLLQGGYTEAF
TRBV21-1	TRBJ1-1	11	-	ASSKASRARAF
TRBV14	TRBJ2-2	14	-	ASSRRTVGGAGELF
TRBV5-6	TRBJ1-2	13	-	ASSLGSSFAYGYT
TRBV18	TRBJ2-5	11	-	ASSADFEATQY
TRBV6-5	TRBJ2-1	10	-	ASSYSGYEQF
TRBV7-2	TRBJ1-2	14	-	ASSLNIRTNNYGYT
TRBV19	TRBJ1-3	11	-	ASRIDNPNTIY
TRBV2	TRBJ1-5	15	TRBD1	ASSEDRGQYSNQPQH
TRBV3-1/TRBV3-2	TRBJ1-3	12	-	ASSQITSGNTIY
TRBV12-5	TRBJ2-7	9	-	ASGTNYEQY
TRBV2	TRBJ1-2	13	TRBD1	ASSEEDRGPYGYT
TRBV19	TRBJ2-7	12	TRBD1	ASSRTGQTYEQY
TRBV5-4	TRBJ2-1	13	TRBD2	ASSSGTSGYNEQF
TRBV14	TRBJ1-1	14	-	ASSQGTPKPNTEAF
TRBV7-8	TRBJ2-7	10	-	ASSSGTHEQY
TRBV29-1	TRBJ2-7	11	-	SVGAGNSYEQY
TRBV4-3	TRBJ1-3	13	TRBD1	ASSQETGTGNTIY
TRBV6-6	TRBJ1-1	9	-	ASSFEREAF
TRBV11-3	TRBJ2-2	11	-	ASSLAVGEELF
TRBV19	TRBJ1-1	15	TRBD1	ASRSGQGALMNTEAF
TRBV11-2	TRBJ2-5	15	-	ASTPGQGRHGQETQY
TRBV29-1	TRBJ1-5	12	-	SVEEGDRGQPQH
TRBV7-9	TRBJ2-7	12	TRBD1	ASSSRDSPYEQY
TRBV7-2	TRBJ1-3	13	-	ASSPQVQSGNTIY
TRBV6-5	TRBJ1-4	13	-	ASSYSGGGNEKLF
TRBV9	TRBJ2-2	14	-	ASSPRTPTNTGELF
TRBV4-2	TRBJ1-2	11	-	ASSPGADYGYT
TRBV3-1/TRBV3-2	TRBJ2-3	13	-	ASSQDYRGEDTQY
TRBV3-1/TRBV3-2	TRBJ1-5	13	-	ASSQEPGINQPQH
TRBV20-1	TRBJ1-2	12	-	SASWPGVVYGYT
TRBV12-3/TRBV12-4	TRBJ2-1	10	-	ASAALDYEQF
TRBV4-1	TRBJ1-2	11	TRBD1	ASSHGQGFGYT
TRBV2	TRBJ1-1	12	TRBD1	ASRAGGGGTEAF
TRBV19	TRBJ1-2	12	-	ASSTLDGYYGYT
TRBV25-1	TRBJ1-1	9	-	ASSLTAEAF
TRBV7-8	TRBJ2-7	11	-	ASSLASSYEQY
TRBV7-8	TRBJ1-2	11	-	ASSFKLYDGYT
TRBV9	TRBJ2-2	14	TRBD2	ASSAWTGGKTGELF
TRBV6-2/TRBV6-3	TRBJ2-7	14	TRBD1	ASSYNRGQGPNEQY
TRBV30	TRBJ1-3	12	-	ACSVESSGNTIY
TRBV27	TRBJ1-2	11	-	ASSLSGRVSYT